This T cell receptor (beta chain) appears in the sequencing data of a study of shared clonotypes between healthy human individuals. V shed 0 bases and J 1 base; nucleotides not matched to a gene: 2. The CDR3 consists of 15 residues. CDR1 and CDR2 (germline): GTSNPN, SVGIG (reference sequence). About this clone: Its target is not known.

Some clones are missing from TCRdb's copy, which holds only in-frame ones; the method was immunoSEQ multiplex PCR. Among about 1.1 million clones listed, approximately 78% were seen once. Notes on the study in general: Around 5% was the fraction of naive CD4 clonotypes found shared across several donors. Richness estimates generally favored naive over memory subsets.

This chain links TRBV30 with TRBJ2-5; 10 nucleotides agree with TRBD2. Sequenced material: memory CD4+ T cells from PBMCs. Stated subset: CD45RA-negative fraction. This receptor was taken from a young man in good health. Some clones in this sample may be carry-over from other donors' samples. The CDR3 sequence is CAWSVSSGSQETQYF. The CDR3 DNA sequence: TGTGCCTGGAGTGTATCTAGCGGGAGCCAAGAGACCCAGTACTTC.